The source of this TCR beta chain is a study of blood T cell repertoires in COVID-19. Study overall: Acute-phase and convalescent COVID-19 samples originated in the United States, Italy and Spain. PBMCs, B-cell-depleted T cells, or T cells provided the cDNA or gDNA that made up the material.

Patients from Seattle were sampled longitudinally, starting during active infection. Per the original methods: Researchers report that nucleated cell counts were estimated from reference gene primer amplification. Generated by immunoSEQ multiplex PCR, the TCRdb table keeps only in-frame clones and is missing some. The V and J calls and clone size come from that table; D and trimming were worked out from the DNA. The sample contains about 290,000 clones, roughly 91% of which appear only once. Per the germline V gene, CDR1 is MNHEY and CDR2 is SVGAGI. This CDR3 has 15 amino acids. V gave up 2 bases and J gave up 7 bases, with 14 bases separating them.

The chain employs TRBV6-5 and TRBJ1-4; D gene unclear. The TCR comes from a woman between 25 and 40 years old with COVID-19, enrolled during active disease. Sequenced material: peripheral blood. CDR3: CASSYTRIRGEKLFF. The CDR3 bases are TGTGCCAGCAGTTACACTAGAATTCGGGGTGAAAAACTGTTTTTT.